This entry is about one TCR beta chain. Its antigen is not known. Primers: 60 Vbeta forward and 13 Jbeta reverse. The method was immunoSEQ multiplex PCR; TCRdb's version includes in-frame clones alone and lacks a portion of them. The sample has about 64,000 clones, 65% to 90% seen once. The record originates from a study of cytomegalovirus exposure and HLA in healthy donors. The wider study: There were 65 million to 85 million unique TCRs (from HLA-typed donors) in an early data release. General study results and limits: CMV serostatus was the sole immune exposure information available. A few V segments could not be told apart, such as TRBV6-2 and TRBV6-3, and were left out.

Healthy bone marrow donors supplied every sample. In germline, CDR1 is SNHLY, CDR2 FYNNEI. V gave up 6 bases and J gave up 3 bases, with 9 bases separating them. The CDR3 contains 12 residues. The material sequenced was PBMCs. This receptor was obtained from a female donor in good health and CMV-seronegative. The J gene is TRBJ2-7, the V gene TRBV2; D remains unclear. The CDR3 spells CASSQALYEQYF. In DNA form, the CDR3 reads TGTGCCAGCAGCCAGGCGCTCTACGAGCAGTACTTC.